These 30 T cell receptor beta chains originate from one sample sequenced in a study of beta chain features in type 1 diabetes. General study findings and limits: Shorter TCRB CDR3s, moderately but significantly so, marked every one of the four CD4+ subsets in Type 1 diabetes patients.

All of the isolated RNA was reverse transcribed, so expressed TCRB transcripts were sequenced. Assay used: immunoSEQ multiplex PCR; TCRdb lists only in-frame clones, some missing. The sample shows around 690,000 clones, 9.5% to 15% of them seen only once. No antigens are known for them. Sequencing input: naive CD4+ T cells from blood. These receptors all come from a man aged 25 to 40 with type 1 diabetes.

V and J are TRBV7-9 and TRBJ2-2; tentatively, D is TRBD2 (7 bases). The CDR3 length is 15 residues. V gave up 2 bases and J gave up 5 bases, with 12 bases separating them. Germline V lookup: CDR1 SEHNR, CDR2 FQNEAQ (reference sequence). CDR3 DNA: TGTGCCAGCAGCTTACGGGGGGCAGAGACCGGGGAGCTGTTTTTT. Amino acids: CASSLRGAETGELFF.

The sample holds a few counts of this clone. The rearrangement links TRBV7-9 to TRBJ1-6; a weak D match, TRBD1 (6 bases). The germline V gene has CDR1 SEHNR and CDR2 FQNEAQ (reference sequence). The CDR3 is made up of 16 amino acids. Trimming stripped 5 bases from V and 10 bases from J, with 21 bases between. In nucleotides, the CDR3 is TGTGCCAGCAGCCCATTCACCGGGACAAGAGTCTCACCCCTCCACTTT. Its translation is CASSPFTGTRVSPLHF.

This clone was seen a handful of times. The chain joins TRBV25-1 to TRBJ1-3; TRBD1 is a possible D gene (6 bases). V lost 5 bases to trimming and J lost 3 bases, with 14 bases between them. Germline V CDR1 and CDR2: MGHDK, SYGVNS. This CDR3 is 15 amino acids long. The CDR3 is CASSPPGQRGNTIYF. Written as DNA, the CDR3 is TGTGCCAGCAGTCCCCCCGGACAGCGTGGAAACACCATATATTTT.

This clone was found a few times. This rearrangement joins TRBV10-3 to TRBJ2-2; D unclear. The ends were cut back, 5 bases at V and 4 bases at J, with 8 bases in the middle. The CDR3 has 13 amino acids. In germline, CDR1 is ENHRY, CDR2 SYGVKD. CDR3 loop: CAISIQFTGELFF. The CDR3 DNA reads as TGTGCCATCAGTATCCAGTTCACCGGGGAGCTGTTTTTT.

This clone turned up a few times. This sequence joins TRBV18 and TRBJ2-1; 8 nucleotides line up with TRBD2. The CDR3 length is 15 residues. The V segment lost 1 base and the J segment 5 bases; nucleotides outside the gene matches: 4. CDR1 is KGHSH and CDR2 is LQKENI in the germline V gene. The chain's CDR3 is CASSPRLAGDNEQFF. The CDR3 nucleotides are TGTGCCAGCTCACCACGGCTAGCGGGTGACAATGAGCAGTTCTTC. Combining the CDR3 with reference TRBV18 and TRBJ2-1 gives the whole variable domain NAGVMQNPRHLVRRRGQEARLRCSPMKGHSHVYWYRQLPEEGLKFMVYLQKENIIDESGMPKERFSAEFPKEGPSILRIQQVVRGDSAAYFCASSPRLAGDNEQFFGPGTRLTVL.

The V gene is TRBV7-2, the J gene TRBJ2-1; 9 nucleotides line up with TRBD2. The germline CDR1 and CDR2 sequences are SGHTA and FQGNSA. The CDR3 is made up of 15 amino acids. V was clipped by 5 bases and J by 2 bases; unmatched bases: 4. The CDR3 DNA follows: TGTGCCAGCAGCCGCGGGGGGGCGGCCTACAATGAGCAGTTCTTC. Protein: CASSRGGAAYNEQFF.

V and J are TRBV6-5 and TRBJ2-1; no clear D gene. Per germline, CDR1 MNHEY and CDR2 SVGAGI. Trimming shortened V by 4 bases and J by 9 bases, and 16 bases separated the two germline ends. The CDR3 loop spans 14 amino acids. The DNA for the CDR3 is TGTGCCAGCAGTTTAAGCTTGTGGGTGAGTGAGCAGTTCTTC. Its translation: CASSLSLWVSEQFF.

The V call is TRBV4-1, the J call TRBJ2-1; no clear D gene. Looked up from germline, CDR1 is MGHRA and CDR2 is YSYEKL. This CDR3 is built from 17 residues. The V gene lost 4 bases and the J gene lost 0 bases, with 16 bases spanning the gap. CDR3 amino acids: CASSPARRGSSYNEQFF. The CDR3 nucleotides are TGCGCCAGCAGCCCCGCTAGAAGAGGCAGCTCCTACAATGAGCAGTTCTTC.

This clone appeared a few times. The rearrangement links TRBV5-1 to TRBJ2-7, with no clear D. Germline CDR1 reads SGHRS; CDR2 reads YFSETQ. This CDR3 is built from 14 residues. V was clipped by 0 bases and J by 0 bases, with 7 bases between them. Here the CDR3 reads CASSLDSISYEQYF. The CDR3 DNA reads TGCGCCAGCAGCTTGGATTCCATCTCCTACGAGCAGTACTTC.

The CDR3 bases are TGTGCCAGCACCTCAGGATTTAGCAATCAGCCCCAGCATTTT. This encodes CASTSGFSNQPQHF. V usage is TRBV2 and J usage is TRBJ1-5, with D unclear. The CDR3 length is 14 residues. Trimming took off 7 bases at V and 0 bases at J, with 10 bases between the two ends. Germline V gene data show CDR1 as SNHLY and CDR2 as FYNNEI.

This clone was recorded a few times. The chain uses TRBV4-2 and TRBJ1-2, with D unclear. V was cut by 3 bases and J by 2 bases, with 19 bases left in between. The CDR3 covers 17 residues. Germline-derived CDR1 and CDR2 are LGHNA and YNFKEQ. CDR3 region: CASSHLTGEHINYGYTF. The DNA for the CDR3 is TGTGCCAGCAGCCACCTAACGGGAGAACACATAAACTATGGCTACACCTTC.

The table lists this clone with a few counts. V and J are TRBV20-1 and TRBJ2-1; unclear D gene. The germline V gene has CDR1 DFQATT and CDR2 SNEGSKA (reference sequence). The CDR3 is 11 residues long. The V gene lost 3 bases and the J gene lost 11 bases, with 11 bases spanning the gap. As DNA, the CDR3 is TGCAGTGCTAGTCTGGCCTCTAAGCAGTTCTTC. Encoded protein: CSASLASKQFF.

The CDR3 DNA is TGTGCCAGCAGTGAATCGAACTATGGCTACACCTTC. As protein: CASSESNYGYTF. This chain connects TRBV28 to TRBJ1-2; no clear D gene. Germline lookup yields CDR1 MDHEN and CDR2 SYDVKM. The CDR3 contains 12 residues. Trimming took 5 bases from V and 2 from J, leaving 6 bases between them.

The rearrangement uses TRBV5-4 and TRBJ2-2; 11 bases are shared with TRBD2. The ends lost 3 bases at V and 4 bases at J; junction bases unmatched: 5. The CDR3 length is 16 residues. Germline CDR1 SGHNT, CDR2 YYREEE (reference sequence). CDR3 DNA: TGTGCCAGCAGCTCTCGACTAGCGGGACTCACCGGGGAGCTGTTTTTT. Translated: CASSSRLAGLTGELFF.

The rearrangement uses TRBV4-3 and TRBJ2-5, with a weak D call TRBD2 (6 bases). This CDR3 contains 13 residues. The germline V gene has CDR1 LGHNA and CDR2 YSLEER. V lost 4 bases and J 7 bases, leaving 13 bases between the germline ends. Here the CDR3 reads CASSRDFQGTQYF. CDR3 DNA: TGCGCCAGCAGCCGGGACTTTCAGGGGACCCAGTACTTC.

The genes are TRBV4-3 and TRBJ2-7; no definite D call. The CDR3 has 14 amino acids. CDR1 LGHNA and CDR2 YSLEER come from the germline V gene. The V end was cut by 0 bases, the J end by 3 bases, with 9 bases between. The CDR3 region has the DNA TGCGCCAGCAGCCAAGATCTAACAGACTACGAGCAGTACTTC. This codes for CASSQDLTDYEQYF.

In its sample, this clone was seen a few times. The chain uses TRBV29-1 and TRBJ2-7, with D possibly being TRBD2 (6 bases). Trimming took 4 bases from V and 2 from J, leaving 12 bases between them. In germline, CDR1 is SQVTM, CDR2 ANQGSEA. The CDR3 is 13 amino acids. The chain's CDR3 is CSVGDGGTYEQYF. Written as DNA, the CDR3 is TGCAGCGTTGGCGACGGCGGGACCTACGAGCAGTACTTC.

The chain recombines TRBV5-8 with TRBJ2-1, with D tentatively TRBD2 (6 bases). The CDR3 length is 15 residues. Trimming removed 4 bases at V and 9 bases at J, with 20 bases between. Looked up from germline, CDR1 is SGHTS and CDR2 is YDEGEE. The CDR3 nucleotides read TGTGCCAGCAGCACCTGGGGGGTTGCTCTAAGTGAGCAGTTCTTC. This translates into CASSTWGVALSEQFF. The variable domain in full, completed from reference TRBV5-8 and TRBJ2-1, reads EAGVTQSPTHLIKTRGQQATLRCSPISGHTSVYWYQQALGLGLQFLLWYDEGEERNRGNFPPRFSGRQFPNYSSELNVNALELEDSALYLCASSTWGVALSEQFFGPGTRLTVL.

This clone has a handful of counts. The chain carries TRBV11-2 and TRBJ2-5; D might be TRBD1 (6 bases). This CDR3 has 13 residues. V lost 1 base and J 3 bases, leaving 6 bases between the germline ends. The germline CDR1 and CDR2 sequences are SGHAT and FQNNGV. The CDR3 here is CASSLGQEETQYF. CDR3 in DNA: TGTGCCAGCAGCTTAGGACAGGAAGAGACCCAGTACTTC.

This clone was picked up a small number of times. The rearrangement uses TRBV9 and TRBJ2-7; 7 bases match TRBD1. The CDR3 runs to 14 residues. Germline trimming cut 3 bases from V and 1 base from J; bases unmatched to any gene: 4. Per the germline V gene, CDR1 is SGDLS and CDR2 is YYNGEE. The CDR3 DNA follows: TGTGCCAGCAGCGGAGGACAGGCTTCCTACGAGCAGTACTTC. It translates to CASSGGQASYEQYF.

V usage is TRBV7-8 and J usage is TRBJ1-5; D gene unclear. The CDR3 has 13 residues. The V gene lost 5 bases and the J gene lost 7 bases, with 12 bases spanning the gap. Per germline, CDR1 SGHVS and CDR2 FQNEAQ. This CDR3 is CASSPSRAQPQHF. For the CDR3, the DNA is TGTGCCAGCAGCCCAAGCCGAGCGCAGCCCCAGCATTTT.

This chain uses TRBV27 with TRBJ2-1, with 8 positions matching TRBD2. Germline CDR1 MNHEY, CDR2 SMNVEV (reference sequence). The V and J ends lost 4 bases and 7 bases, in that order; junction bases with no gene match: 6. The CDR3 has 14 residues. The CDR3 coding sequence is TGTGCCAGCAGTTACGGGGGGGCAGGTAATGAGCAGTTCTTC. It encodes CASSYGGAGNEQFF.

The chain combines TRBV4-3 with TRBJ1-5; 9 nucleotides line up with TRBD1. The CDR3 sequence is 17 residues long. Trimming cost V 0 bases and J 6 bases; bases outside gene matches: 9. Germline CDR1 and CDR2: LGHNA and YSLEER. The CDR3: CASSQDMGQGRSQPQHF. The CDR3 DNA reads as TGCGCCAGCAGCCAAGATATGGGACAGGGCCGGAGTCAGCCCCAGCATTTT.

V and J are TRBV6-5 and TRBJ1-6; D unresolved. Germline lookup yields CDR1 MNHEY and CDR2 SVGAGI. With 3 bases removed from V and 8 bases from J, the gap between germline ends came to 11 bases. The CDR3 runs to 14 residues. DNA for the CDR3: TGTGCCAGCAGTTATGAGGCGCGGGATTCACCCCTCCACTTT. Translated: CASSYEARDSPLHF.

The chain links TRBV7-2 to TRBJ1-4; the D gene is possibly TRBD1 (6 bases). Per germline, CDR1 SGHTA and CDR2 FQGNSA. With 5 bases removed from V and 0 bases from J, the gap between germline ends came to 13 bases. The CDR3 extends over 16 amino acids. CDR3 sequence reads: CASSGWDIATNEKLFF. CDR3 in DNA: TGTGCCAGCAGCGGGTGGGACATTGCAACTAATGAAAAACTGTTTTTT.

The chain employs TRBV5-1 and TRBJ1-2, with a tentative D call TRBD1 (5 bases). Per the germline V gene, CDR1 is SGHRS and CDR2 is YFSETQ. This CDR3 region has 14 residues. Trimming pared 4 bases from V and 8 bases from J, leaving 18 bases between. The CDR3 nucleotides are TGCGCCAGCAGCCCCGATTCGGGGACGAGCGGCTACACCTTC. Translating it yields CASSPDSGTSGYTF.

The chain links TRBV2 to TRBJ2-7, with a tentative D call TRBD2 (5 bases). The CDR3 is made up of 13 amino acids. Germline CDR1 SNHLY, CDR2 FYNNEI. Trimming shortened V by 4 bases and J by 3 bases, and 10 bases separated the two germline ends. As DNA, the CDR3 is TGTGCCAGCAGTGGGCTAGCCCACTACGAGCAGTACTTC. Its protein is CASSGLAHYEQYF.

In DNA form, the CDR3 reads TGTGCCAGCAGGAAAGGGGGGGGCTCCTACAATGAGCAGTTCTTC. Amino acid sequence: CASRKGGGSYNEQFF. V usage is TRBV28 and J usage is TRBJ2-1, with D perhaps matching TRBD2 (7 bases). Germline V CDR1 and CDR2: MDHEN, SYDVKM. The CDR3 has 15 residues. Trimming removed 6 bases at V and 0 bases at J, with 12 bases between.

This clone was observed a few times. The gene calls are TRBV29-1 and TRBJ2-5; TRBD1 matches 7 bases. This CDR3 contains 12 residues. Germline assignment: CDR1 SQVTM and CDR2 ANQGSEA. The J segment lost 5 bases and the V segment lost 5 bases, leaving 5 bases of the junction unmatched. The CDR3 DNA sequence: TGCAGCGTTCGACAGGGCTCGGAGACCCAGTACTTC. Amino acids: CSVRQGSETQYF.

In this sample, this clone turned up a few times. This chain uses TRBV7-2 with TRBJ2-5, with 9 nucleotides matching TRBD1. The V segment lost 5 bases and the J segment 2 bases; nucleotides outside the gene matches: 6. CDR3 length equals 15 residues. Germline values: CDR1 SGHTA, CDR2 FQGNSA. The CDR3 DNA sequence: TGTGCCAGCAGCCACAATGGACAGGGGCAAGAGACCCAGTACTTC. Protein sequence: CASSHNGQGQETQYF.